Reported below is one TCR beta chain. Its target is unknown. Measured with immunoSEQ multiplex PCR; TCRdb has only the in-frame clones, and not every one. The table has more than 150,000 clones, about 90% seen once; the top ten hold around 1.9%. The data were obtained in a study of T cell responses to AZD1222 COVID-19 vaccine. The germline gives CDR1 KGHDR, CDR2 SFDVKD. This CDR3 is 13 amino acids long. Trimming removed 10 bases from V and 6 bases from J; junction bases left unmatched: 0. Broader study findings: All repertoire sampling was performed exclusively after the peak T cell response.

This chain joins TRBV24-1 and TRBJ2-2; TRBD2 matches 14 bases. This sequence originates from an adult who received the AZD1222 COVID-19 vaccine. The sequencing used peripheral blood, collected 28 days after the second AZD1222 dose. The CDR3 is CATGLAGAGELFF. The CDR3 DNA reads as TGTGCCACGGGACTAGCGGGAGCCGGGGAGCTGTTTTTT.